These T cell receptor beta chains were read from a single sample in a study of blood T cell repertoires in COVID-19. Produced via immunoSEQ multiplex PCR; TCRdb's table is partial and in-frame only. This sample has some 69,000 clones, with 75% to 90% found just once. Input material: peripheral blood. All receptors come from a woman aged 45 to 65 with active COVID-19. Both conserved end residues are part of each CDR3. Fields, in order: clone size, V gene, J gene, D gene, CDR3 DNA, CDR3 protein. The D gene is left open where the match is weak. Some rows mark clone size as missing; the rest say once, few, many or name a class of expanded clone.

clone size: once
V gene: TRBV28
J gene: TRBJ1-1
D gene: NA
CDR3 DNA: TGTGCCAGCAGTTTACAGGGGCGGGTGAACACTGAAGCTTTCTTT
CDR3 protein: CASSLQGRVNTEAFF

clone size: NA
V gene: TRBV27
J gene: TRBJ2-2
D gene: TRBD1
CDR3 DNA: TGTGCCACCCAGGGGGTAGGAGCCGGGGAGCTGTTTTTT
CDR3 protein: CATQGVGAGELFF

clone size: NA
V gene: TRBV11-3
J gene: TRBJ2-1
D gene: TRBD2
CDR3 DNA: TGTGCCAGCAGCTTTGGACTAGCGTATCGAAGGGAGCAGTTCTTC
CDR3 protein: CASSFGLAYRREQFF

clone size: NA
V gene: TRBV11-3
J gene: TRBJ2-1
D gene: TRBD2
CDR3 DNA: TGTGCCAGCAGCTTAGGGACTAGCGAGTTAAATGAGCAGTTCTTC
CDR3 protein: CASSLGTSELNEQFF

clone size: NA
V gene: TRBV6-1
J gene: TRBJ1-5
D gene: NA
CDR3 DNA: TGTGCCAGCAGTGCTCTGGACTGGGAAGATAGCAATCAGCCCCAGCATTTT
CDR3 protein: CASSALDWEDSNQPQHF

clone size: NA
V gene: TRBV6-2/TRBV6-3
J gene: TRBJ2-7
D gene: TRBD1
CDR3 DNA: TGTGCCAGCAGTTGGGACAGGTCAGGGAGGTACGAGCAGTACTTC
CDR3 protein: CASSWDRSGRYEQYF

clone size: NA
V gene: TRBV5-1
J gene: TRBJ2-3
D gene: TRBD2
CDR3 DNA: TGCGCCAGCAGCCAAGGCGGGAGGGCAACAGATACGCAGTATTTT
CDR3 protein: CASSQGGRATDTQYF

clone size: NA
V gene: TRBV18
J gene: TRBJ2-7
D gene: NA
CDR3 DNA: TGTGCCAGCTCACCACCGGCGGGCTACGAGCAGTACTTC
CDR3 protein: CASSPPAGYEQYF

clone size: once
V gene: TRBV5-1
J gene: TRBJ2-3
D gene: TRBD2
CDR3 DNA: TGCGCCAGCAGCATCCTAGCGGGAGCGGCCACAGATACGCAGTATTTT
CDR3 protein: CASSILAGAATDTQYF

clone size: NA
V gene: TRBV19
J gene: TRBJ2-7
D gene: TRBD2
CDR3 DNA: TGTGCCACATCTCGGGAGGGAGAGATCTACGAGCAGTACTTC
CDR3 protein: CATSREGEIYEQYF

clone size: NA
V gene: TRBV2
J gene: TRBJ1-5
D gene: NA
CDR3 DNA: TGTGCCAGCGGAGAGGGCCTCAATCAGCCCCAGCATTTT
CDR3 protein: CASGEGLNQPQHF

clone size: NA
V gene: TRBV6-5
J gene: TRBJ2-2
D gene: NA
CDR3 DNA: TGTGCCAGCAGTTACGGGGGGATCGGGGAGCTGTTTTTT
CDR3 protein: CASSYGGIGELFF

clone size: NA
V gene: TRBV11-2
J gene: TRBJ2-3
D gene: TRBD1
CDR3 DNA: TGTGCCAGCAGCCCGGGACAGGGAGGGAATACGCAGTATTTT
CDR3 protein: CASSPGQGGNTQYF

clone size: NA
V gene: TRBV2
J gene: TRBJ1-1
D gene: NA
CDR3 DNA: TGTGCCAGCAGCAGGGACTCCTTTAACACTGAAGCTTTCTTT
CDR3 protein: CASSRDSFNTEAFF

clone size: NA
V gene: TRBV30
J gene: TRBJ2-1
D gene: TRBD1
CDR3 DNA: TGTGCCTGGAGAGCCCGATCGACAGGGGGCAAGGAGCAGTTCTTC
CDR3 protein: CAWRARSTGGKEQFF

clone size: NA
V gene: TRBV19
J gene: TRBJ1-1
D gene: NA
CDR3 DNA: TGTGCCAGTAGGGCCGGGGTCGAAGCTTTCTTT
CDR3 protein: CASRAGVEAFF

clone size: few
V gene: TRBV28
J gene: TRBJ1-2
D gene: TRBD1
CDR3 DNA: TGTGCCAGCAGTCCTCCAGCCAGGGGGCAAGGCTACACCTTC
CDR3 protein: CASSPPARGQGYTF

clone size: NA
V gene: TRBV10-3
J gene: TRBJ2-3
D gene: TRBD2
CDR3 DNA: TGTGCCATCAGTGAGCACGGACTAGCGGGAGGTACAGATACGCAGTATTTT
CDR3 protein: CAISEHGLAGGTDTQYF

clone size: NA
V gene: TRBV6-5
J gene: TRBJ1-1
D gene: NA
CDR3 DNA: TGTGCCAGCAGCCACAGGGAGGGGAACACTGAAGCTTTCTTT
CDR3 protein: CASSHREGNTEAFF

clone size: NA
V gene: TRBV9
J gene: TRBJ1-6
D gene: NA
CDR3 DNA: TGTGCCAGCAGCTCCTTGAATTCACCCCTCCACTTT
CDR3 protein: CASSSLNSPLHF

clone size: NA
V gene: TRBV7-9
J gene: TRBJ2-7
D gene: TRBD1
CDR3 DNA: TGTGCCAGCAGCTTAGCGAGGGACAGGGGGCGCGACGAGCAGTACTTC
CDR3 protein: CASSLARDRGRDEQYF

clone size: NA
V gene: TRBV27
J gene: TRBJ1-1
D gene: NA
CDR3 DNA: TGTGCCAGCATGACGCGAGGGCCGGGACTATCGGGCACTGAAGCTTTCTTT
CDR3 protein: CASMTRGPGLSGTEAFF

clone size: NA
V gene: TRBV19
J gene: TRBJ2-6
D gene: TRBD2
CDR3 DNA: TGTGCCAGTAGTATTGGTGGTGGGAGGGCTGGGGCCAACGTCCTGACTTTC
CDR3 protein: CASSIGGGRAGANVLTF

clone size: NA
V gene: TRBV5-8
J gene: TRBJ2-3
D gene: NA
CDR3 DNA: TGTGCCAGCAGCTTCTGGGGCAGCACAGATACGCAGTATTTT
CDR3 protein: CASSFWGSTDTQYF

clone size: NA
V gene: TRBV10-3
J gene: TRBJ2-2
D gene: NA
CDR3 DNA: TGTGCCTCCCAGGGGGGAACCGGGGAGCTGTTTTTT
CDR3 protein: CASQGGTGELFF

clone size: NA
V gene: TRBV28
J gene: TRBJ2-7
D gene: TRBD2
CDR3 DNA: TGTGCCAGCCAAGGGGAGAAACTAGCGGGAGGGGTGCCCTACGAGCAGTACTTC
CDR3 protein: CASQGEKLAGGVPYEQYF

clone size: NA
V gene: TRBV14
J gene: TRBJ2-2
D gene: NA
CDR3 DNA: TGTGCCAGCAGCCAAGTCCTTTCTGGGGAGCTGTTTTTT
CDR3 protein: CASSQVLSGELFF

clone size: once
V gene: TRBV21-1
J gene: TRBJ2-7
D gene: NA
CDR3 DNA: TGTGCCAGCAGCCTCCCCCCCCCAGGGGGCAGGTACGAGCAGTACTTC
CDR3 protein: CASSLPPPGGRYEQYF